Shown below are 32 T cell receptor beta chains from a single sample sequenced in a study of identical twins. TCRdb re-called the 5' RACE reads through MiXCR, storing one row per CDR3 protein. Among 420,000 or so distinct CDR3 sequences listed, around a sixth were seen once. The specimen sequenced was naive T cells sorted from blood. The receptors were sampled from a man over 45 in good health.

This clonotype appeared a few times. V gene TRBV29-1 combines with J gene TRBJ2-5, with 11 bases identical to TRBD2. From germline, CDR1 is SQVTM and CDR2 ANQGSEA. The CDR3 runs 13 residues. J gave up 2 bases and V 6 bases, and 2 bases lay outside the gene matches. The CDR3 loop reads CSVGLAAQETQYF. DNA for the CDR3: TGCAGCGTGGGACTAGCGGCTCAAGAGACCCAGTACTTC.

This clonotype was counted a few times. The gene calls are TRBV29-1 and TRBJ2-3; possible D gene TRBD1, 6 bases. Germline assignment: CDR1 SQVTM and CDR2 ANQGSEA. This CDR3 comprises 12 residues. V was cut by 7 bases and J by 6 bases, with 14 bases left in between. CDR3 sequence reads: CSAEGGGDTQYF. CDR3 in DNA: TGCAGCGCCGAAGGGGGTGGGGATACGCAGTATTTT.

This clonotype was counted at least ten times. The V gene is TRBV10-3, the J gene TRBJ2-5, with D tentatively TRBD1 or TRBD2 (5 bases each). Looked up from germline, CDR1 is ENHRY and CDR2 is SYGVKD. This CDR3 spans 14 amino acids. Between the trimmed V and J ends, which lost 4 bases and 5 bases, there was a span of 14 bases. CDR3 sequence reads: CAISARGRGETQYF. The CDR3 coding sequence is TGTGCCATCAGTGCTAGGGGCCGCGGGGAGACCCAGTACTTC.

In its sample, this clonotype was seen many times. The rearrangement uses TRBV20-1 and TRBJ1-5; D is perhaps TRBD1 (6 bases). Trimming removed 3 bases at V and 7 bases at J, with 19 bases between. Germline CDR1 and CDR2: DFQATT and SNEGSKA (reference sequence). The CDR3 loop spans 15 amino acids. CDR3 DNA: TGCAGTGCTAGCAGACTCATTGGGGGCCACCAGCCCCAGCATTTT. Protein: CSASRLIGGHQPQHF.

This clonotype was seen at least ten times. The chain couples TRBV5-5 to TRBJ2-1; D remains unclear. Germline CDR1 reads SGHKS; CDR2 reads YYEKEE (reference sequence). This CDR3 has 15 residues. V gave up 4 bases and J gave up 1 base, with 12 bases separating them. CDR3 in amino acids: CASSPSWGSYNEQFF. The CDR3 DNA reads as TGTGCCAGCAGCCCCAGTTGGGGATCCTACAATGAGCAGTTCTTC.

In its sample, this clonotype was seen many times. The chain employs TRBV11-2 and TRBJ2-7; the match to TRBD1 covers 7 bases. Germline V gives CDR1 SGHAT, CDR2 FQNNGV. This CDR3 is 17 amino acids long. V lost 1 base and J lost 2; bases outside the gene matches: 11. CDR3 sequence: CASSLVGTSGGTYEQYF. CDR3 coding DNA: TGTGCCAGCAGCTTAGTGGGGACATCAGGGGGAACCTACGAGCAGTACTTC. Variable domain in full (rest from reference TRBV11-2 and TRBJ2-7): EAGVAQSPRYKIIEKRQSVAFWCNPISGHATLYWYQQILGQGPKLLIQFQNNGVVDDSQLPKDRFSAERLKGVDSTLKIQPAKLEDSAVYLCASSLVGTSGGTYEQYFGPGTRLTVT.

The V and J genes are TRBV6-2 or TRBV6-3 and TRBJ2-7; D may be TRBD2 (5 bases). CDR1 is MNHEY, CDR2 SVGEGT, per germline. V lost 4 bases, J lost 6 bases, and 22 bases lay in between. This CDR3 spans 16 amino acids. CDR3 sequence: CASSSINRTGSGEQYF. The CDR3 DNA reads TGTGCCAGCAGTTCCATTAATCGGACGGGGTCGGGCGAGCAGTACTTC.

There are many counts of this clonotype. The rearrangement uses TRBV20-1 and TRBJ2-2; D might be TRBD2 (6 bases). Trimming shortened V by 3 bases and J by 6 bases, and 14 bases separated the two germline ends. The CDR3 extends over 14 amino acids. Germline CDR1 DFQATT, CDR2 SNEGSKA (reference sequence). CDR3 sequence: CSARSGTESGELFF. The CDR3 DNA is TGCAGTGCTAGGTCCGGGACTGAGTCCGGGGAGCTGTTTTTT.

This clonotype was detected many times. This sequence joins TRBV6-4 and TRBJ1-2; D possibly corresponds to TRBD1 (5 bases). Germline values: CDR1 MRHNA, CDR2 SNTAGT. This CDR3 has 13 residues. The V end was cut by 5 bases, the J end by 2 bases, with 9 bases between. CDR3 bases: TGTGCCAGCAGTCCTCAGGGAAACTATGGCTACACCTTC. This codes for CASSPQGNYGYTF.

This clonotype showed up many times. This chain links TRBV6-1 with TRBJ2-2; unclear D gene. The V gene lost 6 bases and the J gene lost 4 bases, with 24 bases spanning the gap. CDR3 size: 18 residues. The germline V gene encodes CDR1 MNHNS and CDR2 SASEGT. CDR3 coding DNA: TGTGCCAGCAGCCCCTATCGATCTCCCGGCCGCGTCACCGGGGAGCTGTTTTTT. Protein: CASSPYRSPGRVTGELFF.

This clonotype occurred a few times. The J gene is TRBJ2-7, the V gene TRBV5-1; 13 nucleotides match TRBD2. Germline V gene lookup returns CDR1 SGHRS and CDR2 YFSETQ. Germline trimming cut 0 bases from V and 6 bases from J; bases unmatched to any gene: 3. There are 15 residues in the CDR3. CDR3 in amino acids: CASSLELAGGREQYF. The CDR3, as DNA: TGCGCCAGCAGCTTGGAACTAGCGGGGGGGCGCGAGCAGTACTTC.

There are many counts of this clonotype. The genes are TRBV29-1 and TRBJ2-7; D remains unclear. The CDR3 contains 13 residues. In germline, CDR1 is SQVTM, CDR2 ANQGSEA. The V end lost 7 bases, the J end lost 4 bases, and 17 bases lay between the germline ends. DNA of the CDR3: TGCAGCGCCCTACTCGGACCTGTTTACGAGCAGTACTTC. Its translation: CSALLGPVYEQYF.

This clonotype has a count of ten or more. This chain links TRBV5-1 with TRBJ1-2; D ambiguous. V was cut by 0 bases and J by 2 bases, with 2 bases left in between. The CDR3 is 12 amino acids. The germline V gene encodes CDR1 SGHRS and CDR2 YFSETQ. CDR3 sequence (DNA): TGCGCCAGCAGCTTGGGAAACTATGGCTACACCTTC. It codes for CASSLGNYGYTF. Looking up the rest from reference TRBV5-1 and TRBJ1-2 gives the full variable domain: KAGVTQTPRYLIKTRGQQVTLSCSPISGHRSVSWYQQTPGQGLQFLFEYFSETQRNKGNFPGRFSGRQFSNSRSEMNVSTLELGDSALYLCASSLGNYGYTFGSGTRLTVV.

This clonotype was counted ten times or more. The CDR3 DNA is TGCGCCAGCAGCTTGGAGCCGACAGGTGAAGCTTTCTTT. Translation gives CASSLEPTGEAFF. The chain couples TRBV5-1 to TRBJ1-1, with D maybe TRBD1 (6 bases). V was trimmed by 0 bases and J by 7 bases, leaving 10 bases between them. The length of the CDR3 is 13 residues. Germline loops: CDR1 SGHRS, CDR2 YFSETQ.

In this sample, this clonotype turned up many times. V and J are TRBV6-2 or TRBV6-3 and TRBJ1-2, with D maybe TRBD1 (5 bases). Trimming took 2 bases from V and 2 from J, leaving 9 bases between them. There are 14 residues in the CDR3. Germline loops: CDR1 MNHEY, CDR2 SVGEGT. In DNA form, the CDR3 reads TGTGCCAGCAGTTACCCCCCAGGGAACTATGGCTACACCTTC. Translation: CASSYPPGNYGYTF.

The chain recombines TRBV7-2 with TRBJ2-2; 8 bases are shared with TRBD2. This CDR3 contains 14 residues. V lost 8 bases to trimming and J lost 8 bases; unmatched junction nucleotides: 10. CDR1 is SGHTA, CDR2 FQGNSA, per germline. CDR3 nucleotide sequence: TGTGCCAGCTATTACGGAGCGGGAGTAGGGGAGCTGTTTTTT. Amino acids: CASYYGAGVGELFF.

This clonotype was recorded a few times. V is TRBV27 and J is TRBJ2-2; D possibly uses TRBD1 or TRBD2 (5 bases each). The germline CDR1 and CDR2 sequences are MNHEY and SMNVEV (reference sequence). Trimming cost V 6 bases and J 5 bases, with 31 bases left between them. The CDR3 is 20 residues long. The CDR3 DNA follows: TGTGCCAGCAGAACTACTCCCTTTTTGGGGACGAAAATGGGGACCGGGGAGCTGTTTTTT. Residues: CASRTTPFLGTKMGTGELFF.

This clonotype came up many times. The CDR3 reads CATERGGAYQETQYF. In nucleotides, the CDR3 is TGTGCCACCGAACGCGGGGGCGCATATCAAGAGACCCAGTACTTC. This chain joins TRBV10-3 and TRBJ2-5; perhaps TRBD2 as D (7 bases). CDR3 size: 15 residues. The V end was cut by 10 bases, the J end by 2 bases, with 20 bases between. Per the germline V gene, CDR1 is ENHRY and CDR2 is SYGVKD.

There are a few counts of this clonotype. V gene TRBV11-2 combines with J gene TRBJ1-1; no clear D. CDR1 is SGHAT and CDR2 is FQNNGV in the germline V gene. Between the trimmed V and J ends, which lost 4 bases and 4 bases, there was a span of 7 bases. The CDR3 totals 12 residues. Written as DNA, the CDR3 is TGTGCCAGCAGCTCCCCTACCACTGAAGCTTTCTTT. This encodes CASSSPTTEAFF.

This clonotype has a count of ten or more. The rearrangement uses TRBV15 and TRBJ1-1; the D is unclear. This CDR3 has 16 amino acids. Trimming took 3 bases from V and 4 from J, leaving 18 bases between them. CDR1 and CDR2 (germline): LNHNV, YYDKDF (reference sequence). The chain's CDR3 is CATSSPRTTVGTEAFF. The CDR3 region has the DNA TGTGCCACCAGCAGCCCACGAACAACAGTGGGCACTGAAGCTTTCTTT.

This clonotype was found many times. The CDR3 sequence: CASSETRLAGYYNEQFF. The CDR3 bases are TGTGCCAGCAGTGAAACACGACTAGCGGGATATTACAATGAGCAGTTCTTC. The J gene is TRBJ2-1, the V gene TRBV25-1; 11 nucleotides line up with TRBD2. Germline CDR1 is MGHDK and CDR2 is SYGVNS. Germline trimming cut 2 bases from V and 4 bases from J; bases unmatched to any gene: 7. CDR3 length equals 17 residues. The whole variable domain, filled in from reference TRBV25-1 and TRBJ2-1, reads EADIYQTPRYLVIGTGKKITLECSQTMGHDKMYWYQQDPGMELHLIHYSYGVNSTEKGDLSSESTVSRIRTEHFPLTLESARPSHTSQYLCASSETRLAGYYNEQFFGPGTRLTVL.

This clonotype was observed at least ten times. The V and J genes are TRBV28 and TRBJ1-5; D ambiguous. V gave up 2 bases and J gave up 7 bases, with 12 bases separating them. From germline, CDR1 is MDHEN and CDR2 SYDVKM. This CDR3 has 14 amino acids. For the CDR3, the DNA is TGTGCCAGCAGTTTAAAAGGGTTTTCGCAGCCCCAGCATTTT. Protein sequence: CASSLKGFSQPQHF.

This clonotype came up a few times. The rearrangement uses TRBV10-3 and TRBJ1-6; 7 bases fit TRBD1. Per the germline V gene, CDR1 is ENHRY and CDR2 is SYGVKD. V shed 3 bases and J 0 bases; nucleotides not matched to a gene: 5. The CDR3 covers 17 residues. This CDR3 reads CAISDQGQTSYNSPLHF. The CDR3 DNA reads as TGTGCCATCAGTGACCAGGGACAGACCTCCTATAATTCACCCCTCCACTTT.

This clonotype appeared once. This may arise from a read error, as a much more abundant clone is one base away. The rearrangement joins TRBV5-1 to TRBJ2-5; D is perhaps TRBD1 (6 bases). Germline CDR1 and CDR2: SGHRS and YFSETQ. The CDR3 sequence is 15 residues long. This CDR3 reads CASSLTTGSQEAQYF. The CDR3 DNA sequence: TGCGCCAGCAGCTTGACTACAGGGTCACAAGAGGCCCAGTACTTC.

Many counts were recorded for this clonotype. This rearrangement joins TRBV11-2 to TRBJ2-2; weak D call: TRBD2 (7 bases). V gave up 5 bases and J gave up 9 bases, with 37 bases separating them. The CDR3 consists of 21 residues. Per germline, CDR1 SGHAT and CDR2 FQNNGV. CDR3 in DNA: TGTGCCAGCAGCCGCCCGGGCGCGGGGGCGCCAAATTCATGGGGGTTGAGGGAGCTGTTTTTT. As protein: CASSRPGAGAPNSWGLRELFF.

This clonotype showed up just once. The chain joins TRBV5-1 to TRBJ2-5, with TRBD1 matching over 10 bases. The CDR3 totals 14 residues. Looked up from germline, CDR1 is SGHRS and CDR2 is YFSETQ. The V and J ends lost 4 bases and 3 bases, in that order; junction bases with no gene match: 3. DNA for the CDR3: TGCGCCAGCAGCGGCGGGACAGGGGAAGAGACCCAGTACTTC. This translates into CASSGGTGEETQYF.

This clonotype was found many times. The chain combines TRBV12-3 or TRBV12-4 with TRBJ2-7; TRBD1 agrees at 8 bases. V gave up 5 bases and J gave up 0 bases; unmatched junction bases: 6. This CDR3 has 15 residues. CDR3 nucleotide sequence: TGTGCCAGCAGTATGGGACAGGCGAACTCCTACGAGCAGTACTTC. Translated, it gives CASSMGQANSYEQYF.

This clonotype was observed many times. This chain connects TRBV29-1 to TRBJ1-1; D gene uncertain. V was cut by 7 bases and J by 3 bases, with 18 bases left in between. The CDR3 covers 14 residues. Germline loops: CDR1 SQVTM, CDR2 ANQGSEA. The CDR3 region has the DNA TGCAGCGACGAAGGGCAGGCCTTTTACACTGAAGCTTTCTTT. Its protein is CSDEGQAFYTEAFF.

This clonotype was seen many times. The V call is TRBV5-1, the J call TRBJ2-5; unclear D gene. The V end was cut by 5 bases, the J end by 5 bases, with 10 bases between. CDR1 and CDR2 (germline): SGHRS, YFSETQ. This CDR3 spans 12 amino acids. As DNA, the CDR3 is TGCGCCAGCAGGGGCGACGGGGAGACCCAGTACTTC. Translation gives CASRGDGETQYF.

This clonotype was observed a handful of times. The chain combines TRBV20-1 with TRBJ2-1, with 8 bases aligning to TRBD2. V lost 5 bases to trimming and J lost 1 base; unmatched junction nucleotides: 4. Germline CDR1 is DFQATT and CDR2 is SNEGSKA (reference sequence). The CDR3 sequence is 14 residues long. The DNA of the CDR3 is TGCAGTGCTGTTGCGGGGGGATCCTACAATGAGCAGTTCTTC. Protein product: CSAVAGGSYNEQFF.

This clonotype was recorded a few times. V gene TRBV6-2 or TRBV6-3 combines with J gene TRBJ2-3; 11 bases align to TRBD1. This CDR3 spans 17 amino acids. V shed 0 bases and J 1 base; nucleotides not matched to a gene: 3. CDR1 and CDR2 (germline): MNHEY, SVGEGT. In DNA, the CDR3 is TGTGCCAGCAGTTACTCCGGGACAGGGGGACGCACAGATACGCAGTATTTT. Amino acids: CASSYSGTGGRTDTQYF.

In this sample, this clonotype turned up many times. J is TRBJ2-1 and V is TRBV11-1; possibly TRBD2 for D (7 bases). The CDR3 covers 15 residues. Germline CDR1 and CDR2: SGHAT and FQDESV (reference sequence). Trimming pared 1 base from V and 3 bases from J, leaving 10 bases between. The CDR3 loop is CASSLEGGGYNEQFF. CDR3 nucleotide sequence: TGTGCCAGCAGCTTAGAAGGGGGGGGCTACAATGAGCAGTTCTTC.